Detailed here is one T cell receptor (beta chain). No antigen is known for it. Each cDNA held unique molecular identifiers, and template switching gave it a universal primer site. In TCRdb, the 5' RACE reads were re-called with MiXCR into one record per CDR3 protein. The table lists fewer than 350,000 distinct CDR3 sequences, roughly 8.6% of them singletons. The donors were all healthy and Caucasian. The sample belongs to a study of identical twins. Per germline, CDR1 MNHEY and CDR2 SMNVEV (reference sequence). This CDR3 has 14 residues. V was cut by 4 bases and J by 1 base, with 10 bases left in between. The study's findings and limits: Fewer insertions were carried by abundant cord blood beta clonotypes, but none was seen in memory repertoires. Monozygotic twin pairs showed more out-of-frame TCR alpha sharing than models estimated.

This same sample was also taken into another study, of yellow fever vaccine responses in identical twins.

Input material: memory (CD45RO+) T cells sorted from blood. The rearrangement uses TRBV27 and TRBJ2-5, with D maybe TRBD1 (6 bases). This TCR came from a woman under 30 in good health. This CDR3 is CASSSRTAQETQYF. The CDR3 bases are TGTGCCAGCAGTTCCCGGACAGCCCAAGAGACCCAGTACTTC.